The present TCR beta chain was sequenced within a study of T cell repertoires in ileal Crohn's disease. About the research overall: Patients had a median roughly 8-year disease duration, and around 35% were active smokers. Postoperative therapy was given to about half: 11 thiopurines, roughly 18 anti-TNF agents. General study points: Compared with non-smokers, active smokers at surgery showed more clonal expansions.

In the case of this clone: As yet, its antigen is unknown.

The data were produced by immunoSEQ multiplex PCR, yet TCRdb's version contains in-frame clones alone and is incomplete. This table holds some 12,000 clones, about three quarters found once. CDR3 length: 16 amino acids. Between the trimmed V and J ends, which lost 0 bases and 0 bases, there was a span of 12 bases. CDR1 is MGHRA, CDR2 YSYEKL, per germline. Patients were adults with ileal or ileocolonic Crohn's disease needing resection. This sequence joins TRBV4-1 and TRBJ2-7; D perhaps matches TRBD1 (6 bases). The specimen was ileal tissue. The receptor was isolated from an adult with Crohn's disease. DNA for the CDR3: TGCGCCAGCAGCCAAGACCGGGACACGGGCTCCTACGAGCAGTACTTC. It codes for CASSQDRDTGSYEQYF.